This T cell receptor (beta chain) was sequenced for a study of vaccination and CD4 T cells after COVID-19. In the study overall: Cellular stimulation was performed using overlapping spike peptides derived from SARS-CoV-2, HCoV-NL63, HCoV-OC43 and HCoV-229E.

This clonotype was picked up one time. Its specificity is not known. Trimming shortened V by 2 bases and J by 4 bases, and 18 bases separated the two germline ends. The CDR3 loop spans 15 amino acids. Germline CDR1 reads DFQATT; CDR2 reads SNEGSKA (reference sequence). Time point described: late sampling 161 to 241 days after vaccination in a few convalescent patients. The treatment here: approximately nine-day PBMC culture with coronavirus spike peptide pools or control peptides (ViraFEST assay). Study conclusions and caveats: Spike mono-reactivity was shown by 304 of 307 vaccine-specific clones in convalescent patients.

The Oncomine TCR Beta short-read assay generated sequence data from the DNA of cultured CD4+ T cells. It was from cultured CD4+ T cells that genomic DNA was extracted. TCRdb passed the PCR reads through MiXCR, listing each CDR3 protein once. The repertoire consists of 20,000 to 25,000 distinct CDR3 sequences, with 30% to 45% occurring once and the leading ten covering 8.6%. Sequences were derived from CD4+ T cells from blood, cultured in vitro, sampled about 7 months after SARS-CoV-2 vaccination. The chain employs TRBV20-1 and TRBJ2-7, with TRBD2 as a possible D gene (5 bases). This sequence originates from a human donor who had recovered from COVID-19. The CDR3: CSARTPPAEQYEQYF. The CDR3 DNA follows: TGCAGTGCTAGAACCCCCCCAGCGGAGCAGTACGAGCAGTACTTC.